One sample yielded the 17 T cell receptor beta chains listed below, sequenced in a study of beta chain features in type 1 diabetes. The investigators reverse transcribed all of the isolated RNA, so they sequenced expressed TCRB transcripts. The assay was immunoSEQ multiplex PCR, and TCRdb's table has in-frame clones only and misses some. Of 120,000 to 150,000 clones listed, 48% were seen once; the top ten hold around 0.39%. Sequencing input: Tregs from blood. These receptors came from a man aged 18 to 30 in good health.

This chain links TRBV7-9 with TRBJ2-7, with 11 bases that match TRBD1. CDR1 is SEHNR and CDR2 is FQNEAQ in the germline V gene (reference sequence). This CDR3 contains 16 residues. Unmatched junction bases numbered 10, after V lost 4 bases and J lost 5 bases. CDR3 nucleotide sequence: TGTGCCAGCAGCTACTACAGGACAGGGGGCTTGGACGAGCAGTACTTC. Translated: CASSYYRTGGLDEQYF.

The DNA for the CDR3 is TGTGCCAGCAGCTTTAGGCAGAGGGAGACCCAGTACTTC. Its translation is CASSFRQRETQYF. The chain recombines TRBV7-9 with TRBJ2-5; unclear D gene. This CDR3 region has 13 residues. CDR1 is SEHNR and CDR2 is FQNEAQ in the germline V gene (reference sequence). Trimming pared 3 bases from V and 5 bases from J, leaving 10 bases between. The whole variable domain, filled in from reference TRBV7-9 and TRBJ2-5, reads DTGVSQNPRHKITKRGQNVTFRCDPISEHNRLYWYRQTLGQGPEFLTYFQNEAQLEKSRLLSDRFSAERPKGSFSTLEIQRTEQGDSAMYLCASSFRQRETQYFGPGTRLLVL.

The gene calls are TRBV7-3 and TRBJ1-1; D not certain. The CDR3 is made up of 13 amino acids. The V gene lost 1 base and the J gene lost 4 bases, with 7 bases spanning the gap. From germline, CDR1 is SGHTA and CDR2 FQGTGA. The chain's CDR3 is CASSLKEGTEAFF. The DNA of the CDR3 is TGTGCCAGCAGCTTAAAAGAGGGCACTGAAGCTTTCTTT.

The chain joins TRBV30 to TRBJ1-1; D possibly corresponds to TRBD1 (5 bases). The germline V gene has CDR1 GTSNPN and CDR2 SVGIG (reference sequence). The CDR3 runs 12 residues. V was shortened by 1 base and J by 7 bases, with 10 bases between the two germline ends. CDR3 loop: CAWSARRGEAFF. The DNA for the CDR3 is TGTGCCTGGAGTGCGAGGAGGGGTGAAGCTTTCTTT.

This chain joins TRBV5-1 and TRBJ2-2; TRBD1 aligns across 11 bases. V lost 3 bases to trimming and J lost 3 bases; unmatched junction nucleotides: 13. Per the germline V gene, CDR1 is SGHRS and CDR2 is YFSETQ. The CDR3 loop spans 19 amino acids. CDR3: CASSSIRRDRGLYTGELFF. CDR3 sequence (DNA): TGCGCCAGCAGCTCCATCCGCCGGGACAGGGGGTTGTACACCGGGGAGCTGTTTTTT.

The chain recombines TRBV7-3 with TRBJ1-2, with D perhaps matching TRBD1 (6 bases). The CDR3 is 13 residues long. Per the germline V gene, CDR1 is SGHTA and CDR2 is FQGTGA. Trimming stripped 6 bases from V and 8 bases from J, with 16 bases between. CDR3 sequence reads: CASSFGGPRGYTF. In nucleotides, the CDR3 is TGTGCCAGCAGTTTTGGGGGCCCGAGGGGCTACACCTTC.

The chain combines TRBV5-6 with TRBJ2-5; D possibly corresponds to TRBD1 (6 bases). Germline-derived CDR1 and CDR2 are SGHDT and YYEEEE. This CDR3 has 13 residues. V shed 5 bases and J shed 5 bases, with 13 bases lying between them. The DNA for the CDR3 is TGTGCCAGCAGGAAACAGGGCTACGAGACCCAGTACTTC. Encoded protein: CASRKQGYETQYF.

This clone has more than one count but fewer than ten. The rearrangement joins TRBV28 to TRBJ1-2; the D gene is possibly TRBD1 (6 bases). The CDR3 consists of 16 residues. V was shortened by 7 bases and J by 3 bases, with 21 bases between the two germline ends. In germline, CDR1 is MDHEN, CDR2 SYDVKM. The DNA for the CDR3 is TGTGCCAGCAACAAAGGGGGGGCCAAATCCTACTATGGCTACACCTTC. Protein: CASNKGGAKSYYGYTF.

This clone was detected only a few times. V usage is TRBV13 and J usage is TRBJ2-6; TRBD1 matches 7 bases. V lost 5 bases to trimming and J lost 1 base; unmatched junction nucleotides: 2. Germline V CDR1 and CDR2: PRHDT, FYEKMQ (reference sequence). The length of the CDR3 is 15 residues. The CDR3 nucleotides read TGTGCCAGCAGCCGACAGGGATCTGGGGCCAACGTCCTGACTTTC. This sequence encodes CASSRQGSGANVLTF.

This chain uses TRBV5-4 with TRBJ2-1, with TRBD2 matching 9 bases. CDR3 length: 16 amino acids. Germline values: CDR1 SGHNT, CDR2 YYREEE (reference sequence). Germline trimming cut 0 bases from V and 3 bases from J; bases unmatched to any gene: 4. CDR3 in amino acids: CASSLGLAGNYNEQFF. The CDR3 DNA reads TGTGCCAGCAGCTTGGGCCTAGCGGGGAACTACAATGAGCAGTTCTTC.

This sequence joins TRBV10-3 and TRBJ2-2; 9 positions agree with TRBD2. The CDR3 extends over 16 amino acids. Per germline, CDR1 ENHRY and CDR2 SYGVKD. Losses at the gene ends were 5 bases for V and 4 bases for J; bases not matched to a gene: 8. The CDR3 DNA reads TGTGCCATCAGTCTTCCCGGGACTAGCAGCACCGGGGAGCTGTTTTTT. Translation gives CAISLPGTSSTGELFF.

Written as DNA, the CDR3 is TGTGCCAGCAGCTCGGGACTAGCCGGTAGAGATACGCAGTATTTT. It yields the protein CASSSGLAGRDTQYF. J is TRBJ2-3 and V is TRBV7-2; 9 bases fit TRBD2. The CDR3 contains 15 residues. With V trimmed by 4 bases and J by 5 bases, 7 bases remained unmatched. From germline, CDR1 is SGHTA and CDR2 FQGNSA.

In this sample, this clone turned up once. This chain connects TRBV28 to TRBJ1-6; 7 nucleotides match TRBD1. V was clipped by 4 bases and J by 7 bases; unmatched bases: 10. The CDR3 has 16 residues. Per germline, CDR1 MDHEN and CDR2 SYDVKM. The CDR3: CASSSDRDRTNSPLHF. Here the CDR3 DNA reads TGTGCCAGCAGTTCAGACCGGGACAGAACCAATTCACCCCTCCACTTT.

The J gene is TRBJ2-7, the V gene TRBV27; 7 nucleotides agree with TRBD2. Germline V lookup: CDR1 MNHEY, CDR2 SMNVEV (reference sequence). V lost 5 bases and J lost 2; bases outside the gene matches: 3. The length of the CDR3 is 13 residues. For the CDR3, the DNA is TGTGCCAGCAGTAGGGGAGGGCCCTACGAGCAGTACTTC. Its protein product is CASSRGGPYEQYF.

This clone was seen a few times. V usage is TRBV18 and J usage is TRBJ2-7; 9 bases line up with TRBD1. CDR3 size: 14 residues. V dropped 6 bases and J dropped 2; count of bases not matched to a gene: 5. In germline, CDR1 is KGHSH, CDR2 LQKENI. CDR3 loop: CASSWTGVAYEQYF. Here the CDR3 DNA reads TGTGCCAGCTCGTGGACAGGGGTAGCCTACGAGCAGTACTTC.

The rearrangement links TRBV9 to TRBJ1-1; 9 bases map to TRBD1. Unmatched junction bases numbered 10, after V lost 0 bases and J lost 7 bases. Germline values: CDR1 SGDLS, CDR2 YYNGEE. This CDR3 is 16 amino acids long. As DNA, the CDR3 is TGTGCCAGCAGCGTAGGTGACAGGGGGGGATCGGGTGAAGCTTTCTTT. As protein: CASSVGDRGGSGEAFF. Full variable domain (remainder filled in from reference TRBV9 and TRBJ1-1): DSGVTQTPKHLITATGQRVTLRCSPRSGDLSVYWYQQSLDQGLQFLIQYYNGEERAKGNILERFSAQQFPDLHSELNLSSLELGDSALYFCASSVGDRGGSGEAFFGQGTRLTVV.

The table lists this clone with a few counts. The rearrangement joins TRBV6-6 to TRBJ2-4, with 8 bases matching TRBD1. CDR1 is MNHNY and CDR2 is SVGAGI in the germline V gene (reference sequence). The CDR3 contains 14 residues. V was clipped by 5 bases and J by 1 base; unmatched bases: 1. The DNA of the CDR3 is TGTGCCAGCAGTGGGGACAGGGCCAAAAACATTCAGTACTTC. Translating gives CASSGDRAKNIQYF.